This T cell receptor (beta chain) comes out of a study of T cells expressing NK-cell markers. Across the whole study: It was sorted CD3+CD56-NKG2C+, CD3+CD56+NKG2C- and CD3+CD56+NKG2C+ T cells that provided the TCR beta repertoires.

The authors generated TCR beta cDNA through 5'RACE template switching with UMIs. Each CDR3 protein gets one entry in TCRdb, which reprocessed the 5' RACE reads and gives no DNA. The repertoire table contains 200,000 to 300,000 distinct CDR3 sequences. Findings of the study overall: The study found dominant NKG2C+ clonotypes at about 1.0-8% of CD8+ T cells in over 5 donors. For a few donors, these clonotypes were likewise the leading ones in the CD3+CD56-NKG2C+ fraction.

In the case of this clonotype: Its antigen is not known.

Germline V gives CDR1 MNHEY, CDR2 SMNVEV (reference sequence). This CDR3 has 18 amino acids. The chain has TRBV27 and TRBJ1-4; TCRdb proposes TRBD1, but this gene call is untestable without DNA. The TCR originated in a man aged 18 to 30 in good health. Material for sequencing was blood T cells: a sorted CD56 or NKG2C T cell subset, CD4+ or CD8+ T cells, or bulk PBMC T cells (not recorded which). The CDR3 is CASSNHPLAGTLGEKLFF.